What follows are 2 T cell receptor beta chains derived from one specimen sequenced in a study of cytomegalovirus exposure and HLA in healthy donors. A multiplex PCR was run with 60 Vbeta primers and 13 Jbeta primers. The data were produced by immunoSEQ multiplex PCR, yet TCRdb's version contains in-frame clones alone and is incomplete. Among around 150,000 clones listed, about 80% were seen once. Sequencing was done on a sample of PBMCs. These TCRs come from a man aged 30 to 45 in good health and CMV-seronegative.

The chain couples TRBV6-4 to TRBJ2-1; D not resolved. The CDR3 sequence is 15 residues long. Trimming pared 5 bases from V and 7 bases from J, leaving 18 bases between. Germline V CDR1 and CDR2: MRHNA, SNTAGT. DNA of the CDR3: TGTGCCAGCAGTCCCATGCCGACCCCCGGGAATGAGCAGTTCTTC. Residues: CASSPMPTPGNEQFF.

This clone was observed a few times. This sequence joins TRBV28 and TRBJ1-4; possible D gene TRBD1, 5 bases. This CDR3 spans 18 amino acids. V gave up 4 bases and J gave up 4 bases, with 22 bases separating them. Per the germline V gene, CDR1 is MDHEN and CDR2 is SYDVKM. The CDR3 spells CASSSGVENRPINEKLFF. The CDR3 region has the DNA TGTGCCAGCAGTTCGGGCGTAGAAAACAGGCCCATTAATGAAAAACTGTTTTTT.